This T cell receptor beta chain was captured by sequencing in a study of Graves' ophthalmopathy and Graves' hyperthyroidism. General observations from the study: The blood repertoire also included most expanded thyroid clonotypes above 0.001 frequency. Sensitivity of 87.88% and specificity of about 81% were achieved when a 13-signature model separated ophthalmopathy from stable hyperthyroidism.

The table lists this clonotype with a count of one. Its antigen is as yet unknown. Beta-chain TCR CDR3 regions were amplified from RNA transcripts. HTBI-primed RT-PCR formed the first round, and a multiplex PCR formed the second. TCRdb re-analysed the multiplex PCR reads in MiXCR, keeping a single row per CDR3 protein. Of about 740,000 distinct CDR3 sequences in the sample, about 44% are singletons; the top ten hold approximately 43%. The CDR3 is 14 amino acids. The TCR comes from an adult man with Graves' ophthalmopathy. Sequenced input: peripheral blood. V gene TRBV12-3 or TRBV12-4 combines with J gene TRBJ2-5, with TRBD2 matching over 9 bases. Judging by the DNA end, TRBJ2-1 fits better; the J call may be wrong. The CDR3 sequence: CASSVLAGPNEQFF. The CDR3 DNA follows: TGTGCCAGCAGTGTGCTAGCGGGGCCCAATGAGCAGTTCTTC.